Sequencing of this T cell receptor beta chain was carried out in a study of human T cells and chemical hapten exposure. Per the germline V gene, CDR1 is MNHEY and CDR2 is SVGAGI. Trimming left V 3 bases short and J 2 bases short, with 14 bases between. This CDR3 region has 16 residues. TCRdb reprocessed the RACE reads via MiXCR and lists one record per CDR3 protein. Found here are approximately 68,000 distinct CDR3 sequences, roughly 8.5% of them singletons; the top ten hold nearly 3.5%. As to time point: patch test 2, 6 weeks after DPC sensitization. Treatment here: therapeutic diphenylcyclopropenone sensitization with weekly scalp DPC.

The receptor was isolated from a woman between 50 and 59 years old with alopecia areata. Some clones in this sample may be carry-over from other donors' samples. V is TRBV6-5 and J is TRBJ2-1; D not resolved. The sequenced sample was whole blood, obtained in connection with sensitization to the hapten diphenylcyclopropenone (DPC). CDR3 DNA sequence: TGTGCCAGCAGTTATAGGTCGCCCCCTGCCTACAATGAGCAGTTCTTC. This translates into CASSYRSPPAYNEQFF.